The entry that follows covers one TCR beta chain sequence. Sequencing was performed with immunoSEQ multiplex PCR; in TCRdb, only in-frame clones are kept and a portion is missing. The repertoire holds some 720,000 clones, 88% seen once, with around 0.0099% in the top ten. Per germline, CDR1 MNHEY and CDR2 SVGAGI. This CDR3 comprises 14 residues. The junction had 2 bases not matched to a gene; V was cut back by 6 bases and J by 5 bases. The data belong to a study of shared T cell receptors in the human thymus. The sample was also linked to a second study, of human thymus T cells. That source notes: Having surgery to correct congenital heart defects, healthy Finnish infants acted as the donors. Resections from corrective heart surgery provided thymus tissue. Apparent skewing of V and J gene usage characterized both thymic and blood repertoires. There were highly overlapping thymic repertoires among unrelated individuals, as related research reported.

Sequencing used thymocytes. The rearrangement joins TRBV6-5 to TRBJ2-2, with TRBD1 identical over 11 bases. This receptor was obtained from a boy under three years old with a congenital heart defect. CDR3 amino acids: CASRDRGRTGELFF. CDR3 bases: TGTGCCAGCAGGGACAGGGGGCGAACCGGGGAGCTGTTTTTT.